This T cell receptor beta chain came from a study of blood T cell repertoires in COVID-19. On the study more broadly: The analysed material was cDNA or gDNA that came from T cells, B-cell-depleted T cells, or PBMCs.

The protocol was immunoSEQ multiplex PCR, while the TCRdb copy is restricted to in-frame clones and leaves out a portion. The sample lists about 170,000 clones, approximately 86% occurring once. Germline trimming cut 5 bases from V and 4 bases from J; bases unmatched to any gene: 8. Looked up from germline, CDR1 is SGHNT and CDR2 is YENEEA. This CDR3 has 15 amino acids. The clonotype originates from a man older than 75 with COVID-19, enrolled during active disease. V is TRBV11-3 and J is TRBJ2-7; 10 bases are shared with TRBD1. Specimen: peripheral blood. In DNA, the CDR3 is TGTGCCAGCAGCATCCGGACAGGGGGGGAGTACGAGCAGTACTTC. Translating gives CASSIRTGGEYEQYF. The full variable domain, completed using reference TRBV11-3 and TRBJ2-7, is EAGVVQSPRYKIIEKKQPVAFWCNPISGHNTLYWYLQNLGQGPELLIRYENEEAVDDSQLPKDRFSAERLKGVDSTLKIQPAELGDSAVYLCASSIRTGGEYEQYFGPGTRLTVT.